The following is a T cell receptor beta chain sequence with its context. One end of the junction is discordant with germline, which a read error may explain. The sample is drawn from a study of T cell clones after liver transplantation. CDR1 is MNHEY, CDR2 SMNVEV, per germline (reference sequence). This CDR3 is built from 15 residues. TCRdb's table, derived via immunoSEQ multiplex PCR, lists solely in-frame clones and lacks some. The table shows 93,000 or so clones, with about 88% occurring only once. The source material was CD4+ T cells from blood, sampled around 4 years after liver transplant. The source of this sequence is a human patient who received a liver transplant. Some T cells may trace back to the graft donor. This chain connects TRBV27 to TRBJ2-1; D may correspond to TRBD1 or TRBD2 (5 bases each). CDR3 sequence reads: CASSLSGTRNNEQFF. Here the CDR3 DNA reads TGTGCCAGCAGTCTATCCGGGACGCGGAACAATGAGCAGTTCTTC.